This TCR beta chain comes out of a study of T cells after somatic rescue of genetic block. Sequenced by immunoSEQ multiplex PCR; TCRdb stores in-frame clones only, minus some. The profile shows 68,000 or so clones, less than 95% of them singletons. The CDR3 sequence is 15 residues long. The germline gives CDR1 SNHLY, CDR2 FYNNEI. V lost 2 bases, J lost 6 bases, and 16 bases lay in between. This clone was recorded once. The sequencing input was peripheral blood mononuclear cells (PBMCs). The sequence was collected from a man aged 35 to 55. This chain joins TRBV2 and TRBJ1-2; TRBD1 is a possible D gene (5 bases). The CDR3: CASSESGLTLDGYTF. The DNA for the CDR3 is TGTGCCAGCAGTGAATCGGGACTCACACTTGATGGCTACACCTTC.